This T cell receptor beta chain was sequenced for a study of T cells in localized non-small cell lung cancer. The table came from immunoSEQ multiplex PCR; TCRdb's copy has only in-frame clones and leaves some out. This repertoire shows approximately 63,000 clones, 85% to 90% found once; its top ten account for approximately 22%. The germline V gene encodes CDR1 MNHNS and CDR2 SASEGT. The CDR3 contains 15 residues. Trimming left V 7 bases short and J 7 bases short, with 20 bases between. V gene TRBV6-1 combines with J gene TRBJ1-5, with a tentative D call TRBD1 (5 bases). Material: peripheral blood, obtained before any cancer treatment. The TCR comes from a man aged 35 to 69 with stage I squamous cell lung carcinoma. The CDR3 reads CASTIREGYGQPQHF. CDR3 sequence (DNA): TGTGCCAGCACTATAAGGGAGGGGTATGGGCAGCCCCAGCATTTT.